This T cell receptor (beta chain) is drawn from a study of T-cell reconstitution after alpha-beta-depleted transplantation in children. V shed 5 bases and J shed 1 base, with 17 bases lying between them. Germline V gene sequence: CDR1 SGHNT, CDR2 YENEEA. This CDR3 spans 16 amino acids. A TCRbeta library incorporating unique molecular identifiers was prepared. TCRdb ran MiXCR on the PCR reads and lists one entry per CDR3 protein. Seen here are 200,000 to 250,000 distinct CDR3 sequences, approximately 6.9% observed once, and the top ten hold approximately 5.7%. This clonotype was found many times. As yet, its antigen is unknown. Whole-study findings and limits: After one year, T-cell counts and TCRbeta diversity mostly came from new T cells. Several patients had high TCRbeta diversity at day 60; it came from surviving recipient T cells and thymic progenitors. Alpha-beta T cells about two months after transplant reportedly derived from several hundred expanded graft clones.

The clonotype was recovered from a boy between 2 and 10 years old with acute lymphoblastic leukemia, due to receive a stem cell transplant. This specimen consisted of PBMCs, obtained before TCRalphabeta/CD19-depleted stem cell transplant. The rearrangement uses TRBV11-3 and TRBJ2-5; D not certain. Here the CDR3 DNA reads TGTGCCAGCAGCCTACCTCTTATTTGGGGCCAAGAGACCCAGTACTTC. Translating gives CASSLPLIWGQETQYF.